These 12 T cell receptor beta chains originate from one sample sequenced in a study of cytomegalovirus exposure and HLA in healthy donors. With 60 Vbeta and 13 Jbeta primers, the PCR was carried out. Clones were sequenced by immunoSEQ multiplex PCR, and TCRdb holds only the in-frame ones, with some missing. The sample includes 100,000 or so clones, around 80% of them seen just once. Sequencing was carried out using PBMCs. The receptors were sampled from a man between 18 and 29 years old in good health and CMV-seronegative.

This chain links TRBV6-1 with TRBJ2-5; D is perhaps TRBD1 (6 bases). From germline, CDR1 is MNHNS and CDR2 SASEGT. V was cut by 10 bases and J by 1 base, with 13 bases left in between. This CDR3 contains 13 residues. This CDR3 is CATVRTVQETQYF. CDR3 sequence (DNA): TGTGCCACCGTAAGGACAGTCCAAGAGACCCAGTACTTC.

The rearrangement links TRBV18 to TRBJ1-2; D is perhaps TRBD1 (6 bases). The CDR3 extends over 15 amino acids. V was clipped by 4 bases and J by 2 bases, with 14 bases between them. The V gene's germline CDR1 is KGHSH and CDR2 LQKENI. DNA of the CDR3: TGTGCCAGCTCACGTCAGGGGAATGGGAACTATGGCTACACCTTC. Translation: CASSRQGNGNYGYTF.

This sequence joins TRBV6-5 and TRBJ2-7, with TRBD1 identical over 7 bases. This CDR3 region has 13 residues. CDR1 and CDR2 from the germline V gene are MNHEY and SVGAGI. V shed 5 bases, J shed 3 bases, and the junction held 4 bases outside the gene matches. CDR3 coding DNA: TGTGCCAGCAGTCGGGACAGCCTCTACGAGCAGTACTTC. It yields the protein CASSRDSLYEQYF.

The CDR3: CASSARAFNYGYTF. CDR3 coding DNA: TGTGCCAGCAGTGCCAGGGCGTTTAACTATGGCTACACCTTC. The chain recombines TRBV6-1 with TRBJ1-2, with D possibly being TRBD1 (5 bases). Germline V CDR1 and CDR2: MNHNS, SASEGT. The CDR3 is made up of 14 amino acids. V lost 4 bases and J lost 1, with 10 bases in between.

The CDR3 region has the DNA TGTGCCAGAAGATGTGGCACAGGGGGGCAAAATGAAAAACTGTTTTTT. Encoded protein: CARRCGTGGQNEKLFF. V usage is TRBV5-3 and J usage is TRBJ1-4; 8 nucleotides align to TRBD1. TRBV5-3 is recorded as an ORF, its role being uncertain. The ends lost 5 bases at V and 5 bases at J; junction bases unmatched: 11. CDR3 size: 16 residues.

CDR3 amino acids: CASSLISGVGNEQFF. Written as DNA, the CDR3 is TGTGCCAGCAGCTTAATCTCAGGGGTCGGGAATGAGCAGTTCTTC. The chain links TRBV11-3 to TRBJ2-1, with TRBD1 as a possible D gene (6 bases). The V end lost 2 bases, the J end lost 7 bases, and 15 bases lay between the germline ends. From germline, CDR1 is SGHNT and CDR2 YENEEA. This CDR3 has 15 amino acids.

V gene TRBV5-5 combines with J gene TRBJ2-7, with D perhaps matching TRBD1 (6 bases). CDR1 and CDR2 (germline): SGHKS, YYEKEE (reference sequence). This CDR3 comprises 16 residues. V shed 0 bases and J shed 2 bases, with 15 bases lying between them. The CDR3 region is CASSLEGQGSPYEQYF. As DNA, the CDR3 is TGTGCCAGCAGCTTGGAGGGCCAGGGGTCCCCCTACGAGCAGTACTTC.

This clone appeared once. V and J are TRBV7-9 and TRBJ1-6, with 8 bases lining up with TRBD1. The germline gives CDR1 SEHNR, CDR2 FQNEAQ (reference sequence). V was clipped by 4 bases and J by 7 bases; unmatched bases: 9. This CDR3 contains 16 residues. DNA for the CDR3: TGTGCCAGCAGCTCGGGAGCCGGGACAGGAAATTCACCCCTCCACTTT. Translated: CASSSGAGTGNSPLHF.

The rearrangement joins TRBV5-4 to TRBJ1-3, with a possible D match to TRBD1 (6 bases). Per germline, CDR1 SGHNT and CDR2 YYREEE (reference sequence). V was clipped by 0 bases and J by 0 bases, with 10 bases between them. The CDR3 length is 16 residues. CDR3: CASSLDRAFSGNTIYF. The CDR3 DNA reads TGTGCCAGCAGCTTGGACAGGGCCTTCTCTGGAAACACCATATATTTT. The whole variable domain, remainder taken from reference TRBV5-4 and TRBJ1-3, is ETGVTQSPTHLIKTRGQQVTLRCSSQSGHNTVSWYQQALGQGPQFIFQYYREEENGRGNFPPRFSGLQFPNYSSELNVNALELDDSALYLCASSLDRAFSGNTIYFGEGSWLTVV.

This rearrangement joins TRBV6-1 to TRBJ1-5; the D gene is possibly TRBD1 (5 bases). In germline, CDR1 is MNHNS, CDR2 SASEGT. V was clipped by 7 bases and J by 6 bases, with 16 bases between them. CDR3 length: 14 residues. The CDR3 sequence is CASKGSSGGQPQHF. The CDR3 bases are TGTGCCAGCAAGGGCAGTTCGGGGGGTCAGCCCCAGCATTTT.

The rearrangement joins TRBV6-6 to TRBJ1-4, with 7 bases lining up with TRBD1. V shed 2 bases, J shed 4 bases, and the junction held 1 base outside the gene matches. The length of the CDR3 is 14 residues. From germline, CDR1 is MNHNY and CDR2 SVGAGI (reference sequence). The chain's CDR3 is CASSYRDSNEKLFF. DNA for the CDR3: TGTGCCAGCAGTTACCGGGACAGTAATGAAAAACTGTTTTTT.

This chain's CDR3 is CASSTGATNTEAFF. CDR3 nucleotide sequence: TGTGCCAGCAGTACAGGGGCGACGAACACTGAAGCTTTCTTT. V usage is TRBV6-1 and J usage is TRBJ1-1, with TRBD1 identical over 7 bases. This CDR3 has 14 amino acids. V dropped 5 bases and J dropped 1; count of bases not matched to a gene: 4. CDR1 is MNHNS, CDR2 SASEGT, per germline.